This T cell receptor beta chain was retrieved from a study of blood T cell repertoires in COVID-19. Measured with immunoSEQ multiplex PCR; TCRdb has only the in-frame clones, and not every one. The sample records 110,000 to 150,000 clones, over 75% being singletons. V shed 5 bases and J shed 5 bases, with 19 bases lying between them. CDR3 length: 16 residues. CDR1 is SGHKS and CDR2 is YYEKEE in the germline V gene (reference sequence). This TCR was sampled from a human donor in a cohort sampled during active COVID-19. Sequencing used peripheral blood. This rearrangement joins TRBV5-5 to TRBJ2-2; possibly TRBD1 for D (6 bases). CDR3 in DNA: TGTGCCAGCAGTCTGGGCTCAGGGGCGCGGACCGGGGAGCTGTTTTTT. This sequence encodes CASSLGSGARTGELFF.